A single TCR beta chain is shown here with its context. CDR3 length: 13 amino acids. Germline CDR1 and CDR2: SGHAT and FQDESV (reference sequence). V lost 5 bases, J lost 7 bases, and 6 bases stayed unmatched. In the original workflow: Quantification of nucleated cells was approximated via reference gene primer amplification. Some clones are missing from TCRdb's copy, which holds only in-frame ones; the method was immunoSEQ multiplex PCR. The DNA was the basis for D and trimming; V, J and clone size are from that table. The data hold 100,000 to 150,000 clones, with 70% to 75% observed a single time. This entry belongs to a study of blood T cell repertoires in COVID-19. The overall study: The samples span acute and convalescent COVID-19 from the United States, Italy and Spain. From T cells, B-cell-depleted T cells, or PBMCs came the material, which was cDNA or gDNA.

Sequencing was performed on peripheral blood. This receptor was obtained from a man in his sixties with acute or convalescent COVID-19. The chain couples TRBV11-1 to TRBJ1-2; TRBD1 matches 8 bases. Here the CDR3 reads CASSNQGASGYTF. CDR3 DNA sequence: TGTGCCAGCAGCAATCAGGGGGCGAGTGGCTACACCTTC.